These 26 T cell receptor beta chains were sequenced from one sample in a study of CD8 T cells in ankylosing spondylitis. From the 5' RACE reads, TCRdb called clonotypes with MiXCR, one entry per CDR3 protein. The sample lists about 280,000 distinct CDR3 sequences, around 20% occurring once. Sequenced input: blood, either unsorted or a sorted T cell fraction (not recorded which). The receptors shown here come from a male donor with ankylosing spondylitis or in good health (not recorded which).

V gene TRBV11-2 combines with J gene TRBJ1-2; D may be TRBD1 (6 bases). Between the trimmed V and J ends, which lost 5 bases and 5 bases, there was a span of 12 bases. Germline V CDR1 and CDR2: SGHAT, FQNNGV. The CDR3 loop spans 13 amino acids. The CDR3 DNA reads as TGTGCCAGCAGCCATGACAGGTCTTATGGCTACACCTTC. Encoded protein: CASSHDRSYGYTF. Based on the CDR3 plus reference TRBV11-2 and TRBJ1-2, the full variable domain is EAGVAQSPRYKIIEKRQSVAFWCNPISGHATLYWYQQILGQGPKLLIQFQNNGVVDDSQLPKDRFSAERLKGVDSTLKIQPAKLEDSAVYLCASSHDRSYGYTFGSGTRLTVV.

This clonotype showed up just a few times. The rearrangement joins TRBV20-1 to TRBJ2-3; unclear D gene. The CDR3 covers 13 residues. In germline, CDR1 is DFQATT, CDR2 SNEGSKA (reference sequence). The V end was cut by 1 base, the J end by 0 bases, with 5 bases between. CDR3 bases: TGCAGTGCTAGAGGGCCTAGCACAGATACGCAGTATTTT. It translates to CSARGPSTDTQYF.

V and J are TRBV10-2 and TRBJ2-1; 12 bases line up with TRBD2. V shed 4 bases, J shed 10 bases, and the junction held 5 bases outside the gene matches. Germline assignment: CDR1 WSHSY and CDR2 SAAADI. The CDR3 is 14 amino acids. CDR3 residues: CASSGLAGVEEQFF. The DNA for the CDR3 is TGCGCCAGCAGTGGACTAGCGGGAGTCGAGGAGCAGTTCTTC.

This clonotype turned up a few times. The V call is TRBV20-1, the J call TRBJ1-1, with D tentatively TRBD1 (5 bases). The CDR3 totals 15 residues. The germline CDR1 and CDR2 sequences are DFQATT and SNEGSKA (reference sequence). The V gene lost 5 bases and the J gene lost 0 bases, with 16 bases spanning the gap. CDR3 sequence (DNA): TGCAGTGCTCGACAGCAACTACCAATGAACACTGAAGCTTTCTTT. Its protein product is CSARQQLPMNTEAFF.

The sample holds a few counts of this clonotype. This rearrangement joins TRBV9 to TRBJ1-2; D is unclear. V was clipped by 2 bases and J by 4 bases, with 18 bases between them. The CDR3 contains 16 residues. Germline CDR1 is SGDLS and CDR2 is YYNGEE. The CDR3 coding sequence is TGTGCCAGCAGCGTCTCCACCTCTGGAGCCTTCTATGGCTACACCTTC. Protein: CASSVSTSGAFYGYTF.

The rearrangement links TRBV5-6 to TRBJ1-1; D is perhaps TRBD1 (6 bases). The CDR3 runs 17 residues. Trimming removed 4 bases at V and 1 base at J, with 20 bases between. CDR1 and CDR2 (germline): SGHDT, YYEEEE. The CDR3 DNA sequence: TGTGCCAGCAGCGGGGTTGCCGGGACACTGGGGAACACTGAAGCTTTCTTT. As protein: CASSGVAGTLGNTEAFF.

This clonotype was seen more than once but under ten times. The chain employs TRBV5-1 and TRBJ2-2, with TRBD1 matching 11 bases. CDR1 SGHRS and CDR2 YFSETQ come from the germline V gene. V was clipped by 6 bases and J by 4 bases; unmatched bases: 8. The CDR3 extends over 16 amino acids. Here the CDR3 reads CASTPWGTGGTGELFF. Written as DNA, the CDR3 is TGCGCCAGCACCCCCTGGGGGACAGGGGGCACCGGGGAGCTGTTTTTT.

The genes are TRBV24-1 and TRBJ2-1; the D is unclear. Germline V CDR1 and CDR2: KGHDR, SFDVKD. The ends were cut back, 2 bases at V and 7 bases at J, with 14 bases in the middle. This CDR3 is built from 15 residues. The CDR3 region is CATSDWESSQNEQFF. CDR3 in DNA: TGTGCCACCAGTGATTGGGAATCGTCACAGAATGAGCAGTTCTTC.

The rearrangement links TRBV5-1 to TRBJ2-1; 9 nucleotides match TRBD2. V dropped 7 bases and J dropped 8; count of bases not matched to a gene: 13. Germline CDR1 SGHRS, CDR2 YFSETQ. This CDR3 has 15 residues. This CDR3 is CASDTGTSRDHEQFF. CDR3 in DNA: TGCGCCAGCGACACCGGGACTAGCCGAGACCATGAGCAGTTCTTC. Combining the CDR3 with reference TRBV5-1 and TRBJ2-1 gives the whole variable domain KAGVTQTPRYLIKTRGQQVTLSCSPISGHRSVSWYQQTPGQGLQFLFEYFSETQRNKGNFPGRFSGRQFSNSRSEMNVSTLELGDSALYLCASDTGTSRDHEQFFGPGTRLTVL.

The rearrangement links TRBV5-1 to TRBJ2-7, with no clear D. Trimming left V 4 bases short and J 6 bases short, with 11 bases between. The CDR3 covers 12 residues. Germline CDR1 reads SGHRS; CDR2 reads YFSETQ. DNA of the CDR3: TGCGCCAGCAGCCAGACGTGCTGCGAGCAGTACGTC. This codes for CASSQTCCEQYV.

This clonotype has just a few counts. The chain joins TRBV5-1 to TRBJ2-5; 7 bases align to TRBD1. V shed 7 bases, J shed 2 bases, and the junction held 8 bases outside the gene matches. In germline, CDR1 is SGHRS, CDR2 YFSETQ. This CDR3 is built from 14 residues. CDR3 nucleotides: TGCGCCAGCTTCCGGGACAGTTATCAAGAGACCCAGTACTTC. Protein: CASFRDSYQETQYF.

V gene TRBV20-1 combines with J gene TRBJ1-1, with D uncertain. V dropped 0 bases and J dropped 5 bases, with 10 bases sitting between them. Germline V gene sequence: CDR1 DFQATT, CDR2 SNEGSKA (reference sequence). The CDR3 loop spans 13 amino acids. The CDR3 nucleotides are TGCAGTGCTAGAGAAGGGCAGATAACTGAAGCTTTCTTT. It encodes CSAREGQITEAFF.

A few counts support this clonotype. The J gene is TRBJ1-6, the V gene TRBV12-3 or TRBV12-4, with D uncertain. The V end lost 9 bases, the J end lost 7 bases, and 19 bases lay between the germline ends. This CDR3 is 15 amino acids long. CDR3 residues: CASRGLNSGNSPLHF. As DNA, the CDR3 is TGTGCCAGTCGGGGTCTTAATTCGGGAAATTCACCCCTCCACTTT.

This clonotype has more than one count but fewer than ten. The gene calls are TRBV20-1 and TRBJ1-5, with 7 nucleotides matching TRBD1. There are 16 residues in the CDR3. V was clipped by 0 bases and J by 1 base; unmatched bases: 6. The germline gives CDR1 DFQATT, CDR2 SNEGSKA (reference sequence). CDR3 DNA sequence: TGCAGTGCTAGAGAAGGGACAGTAGCGAGCAATCAGCCCCAGCATTTT. It codes for CSAREGTVASNQPQHF.

This clonotype was detected only a few times. The CDR3 DNA reads TGCGCCAGCAGCTTGGCCCCAGGGGGCGATCTCCTAAACTATGGCTACACCTTC. It codes for CASSLAPGGDLLNYGYTF. The chain has TRBV5-1 and TRBJ1-2; 8 bases are a match to TRBD1. Germline V gene lookup returns CDR1 SGHRS and CDR2 YFSETQ. The V gene end was trimmed by 0 bases and the J gene end by 2 bases; junction bases not matched to a gene: 12. There are 18 residues in the CDR3.

The CDR3 coding sequence is TGTGCCAGCAGCGAACAGGTCGCGAACACCGGGGAGCTGTTTTTT. It encodes CASSEQVANTGELFF. The chain uses TRBV2 and TRBJ2-2; D might be TRBD1 (5 bases). The CDR3 runs 15 residues. V lost 6 bases and J lost 0, with 11 bases in between. Per the germline V gene, CDR1 is SNHLY and CDR2 is FYNNEI. Drawing the rest from reference TRBV2 and TRBJ2-2, the complete variable domain is EPEVTQTPSHQVTQMGQEVILRCVPISNHLYFYWYRQILGQKVEFLVSFYNNEISEKSEIFDDQFSVERPDGSNFTLKIRSTKLEDSAMYFCASSEQVANTGELFFGEGSRLTVL.

The chain links TRBV12-3 or TRBV12-4 to TRBJ1-5; D is undetermined. The V end was cut by 6 bases, the J end by 4 bases, with 10 bases between. There are 13 residues in the CDR3. CDR3 sequence (DNA): TGTGCCAGCAGCAGTCGGATGAATCAGCCCCAGCATTTT. Its translation is CASSSRMNQPQHF.

This chain uses TRBV20-1 with TRBJ2-5; the match to TRBD2 covers 9 bases. The CDR3 extends over 15 amino acids. V was pared by 0 bases and J by 5 bases, with 7 bases of the junction left unmatched. Germline V gene lookup returns CDR1 DFQATT and CDR2 SNEGSKA (reference sequence). The CDR3 nucleotides are TGCAGTGCTAGAGAAGGTAGCGGGGGTACCGAGACCCAGTACTTC. As protein: CSAREGSGGTETQYF.

The chain links TRBV27 to TRBJ1-4; 7 bases align to TRBD1. There are 16 residues in the CDR3. Germline-derived CDR1 and CDR2 are MNHEY and SMNVEV (reference sequence). V was clipped by 6 bases and J by 0 bases; unmatched bases: 7. In nucleotides, the CDR3 is TGTGCCAGCAGCCAAAGGGACAGCGCAACTAATGAAAAACTGTTTTTT. This encodes CASSQRDSATNEKLFF.

This clonotype showed up just a few times. The rearrangement uses TRBV7-3 and TRBJ2-3; TRBD2 agrees at 8 bases. Germline V gene sequence: CDR1 SGHTA, CDR2 FQGTGA. The CDR3 totals 14 residues. V trimming: 2 bases; J trimming: 6 bases; junction bases outside the gene matches: 4. The DNA for the CDR3 is TGTGCCAGCAGCTTACCGGGGGGGCTGGATACGCAGTATTTT. Protein: CASSLPGGLDTQYF.

This clonotype turned up a few times. The rearrangement links TRBV7-3 to TRBJ2-1, with TRBD2 identical over 13 bases. Unmatched junction bases numbered 10, after V lost 2 bases and J lost 0 bases. Germline CDR1 SGHTA, CDR2 FQGTGA. The CDR3 has 20 residues. CDR3 nucleotides: TGTGCCAGCAGCTTACTCCCGACTAGCGGGAGGCCTAGCTCCTACAATGAGCAGTTCTTC. Translated, it gives CASSLLPTSGRPSSYNEQFF.

DNA for the CDR3: TGTGCCAGCAGCGTCGGGCGCGCGAACACCGGGGAGCTGTTTTTT. Translated: CASSVGRANTGELFF. The rearrangement joins TRBV9 to TRBJ2-2, with D unresolved. V lost 2 bases, J lost 0 bases, and 8 bases lay in between. CDR3 length: 15 residues. CDR1 is SGDLS, CDR2 YYNGEE, per germline.

This clonotype was seen only a few times. The genes are TRBV12-3 or TRBV12-4 and TRBJ1-4, with unresolved D. The CDR3 is 13 amino acids. Trimming cost V 3 bases and J 5 bases, with 7 bases left between them. Here the CDR3 reads CASSLLQNEKLFF. The CDR3 coding sequence is TGTGCCAGCAGTTTGTTGCAGAATGAAAAACTGTTTTTT.

A few counts support this clonotype. CDR3 protein: CASSPTGGYSEAFF. The CDR3 region has the DNA TGTGCCAGCAGCCCGACAGGGGGCTATAGTGAAGCTTTCTTT. The chain uses TRBV9 and TRBJ1-1; TRBD1 matches at 10 bases. V trimming: 4 bases; J trimming: 7 bases; junction bases outside the gene matches: 7. CDR3 length: 14 residues. Germline V CDR1 and CDR2: SGDLS, YYNGEE.

On this clonotype itself: An end of the junction differs from the germline gene, which may be a read error. The chain is built from TRBV3-1 and TRBJ2-3; unclear D gene. Germline CDR1 and CDR2: LGHDT and YNNKEL (reference sequence). The CDR3 length is 12 residues. CDR3 region: CAGSQDEVAQYF. In DNA form, the CDR3 reads TGTGCCGGCAGCCAGGACGAGGTGGCGCAGTATTTT.

This rearrangement joins TRBV5-1 to TRBJ2-1, with 8 positions matching TRBD1. With V trimmed by 4 bases and J by 6 bases, 3 bases remained unmatched. Germline V gene sequence: CDR1 SGHRS, CDR2 YFSETQ. The CDR3 covers 13 residues. The CDR3 DNA is TGCGCCAGCAGCGGGACAGGTATCAATGAGCAGTTCTTC. It encodes CASSGTGINEQFF.